Reported below is one TCR beta chain. This sample is part of a study of STAT5B mutations in CD4+ large granular lymphocyte leukemia. The protocol was immunoSEQ multiplex PCR, while the TCRdb copy is restricted to in-frame clones and leaves out a portion. The sample lists about 37,000 clones; about 90% were seen once. Trimming shortened V by 3 bases and J by 5 bases, and 8 bases separated the two germline ends. Germline CDR1 SGDLS, CDR2 YYNGEE. The CDR3 sequence is 12 residues long. J is TRBJ2-5 and V is TRBV9; D ambiguous. Sequencing was performed on CD4+ T cells from blood buffy coats. The origin of this receptor is a human donor in good health. Here the CDR3 DNA reads TGTGCCAGCAGCGGCTCTGGGGAGACCCAGTACTTC. Translation: CASSGSGETQYF.